This TCR beta chain was captured by sequencing in a study of blood T cell repertoires in COVID-19. The overall study: PBMCs, B-cell-depleted T cells, or T cells were the source of the cDNA or gDNA that made up the material.

In the original processing: Researchers report that nucleated cell counts were estimated from reference gene primer amplification. This table comes from immunoSEQ multiplex PCR, and its TCRdb copy is limited to in-frame clones, with some not included. D and trimming were read from the DNA, whereas the V and J calls and clone size are those reported in that table. The table records 130,000 or so clones, roughly 89% of them present only once. V lost 4 bases and J lost 6, with 10 bases in between. Looked up from germline, CDR1 is LNHDA and CDR2 is SQIVND (reference sequence). This CDR3 contains 13 residues.

Sequenced input: peripheral blood. The TCR originated in a man in his forties or fifties with acute or convalescent COVID-19. This sequence joins TRBV19 and TRBJ2-1; a possible D gene is TRBD1 (5 bases). CDR3 residues: CASSSYRSNEQFF. CDR3 in DNA: TGTGCCAGTAGTAGTTACAGGAGCAATGAGCAGTTCTTC. Full variable domain (remainder filled in from reference TRBV19 and TRBJ2-1): DGGITQSPKYLFRKEGQNVTLSCEQNLNHDAMYWYRQDPGQGLRLIYYSQIVNDFQKGDIAEGYSVSREKKESFPLTVTSAQKNPTAFYLCASSSYRSNEQFFGPGTRLTVL.